The 32 T cell receptor beta chains given below trace back to one sample, sequenced in a study of beta chain features in type 1 diabetes. What was sequenced were expressed TCRB transcripts, since all of the isolated RNA had been reverse transcribed. Here immunoSEQ multiplex PCR was the method, and the copy in TCRdb shows in-frame clones only, minus some. The data contain 500,000 to 700,000 clones, about a sixth of them singletons. Sequenced sample: naive CD4+ T cells from blood. The receptor set was obtained from a man between 18 and 35 years old in good health.

The rearrangement links TRBV5-6 to TRBJ1-5; the D gene is possibly TRBD1 (5 bases). Germline CDR1 is SGHDT and CDR2 is YYEEEE. The V end lost 5 bases, the J end lost 3 bases, and 15 bases lay between the germline ends. This CDR3 region has 15 residues. CDR3 coding DNA: TGTGCCAGCAGTTATGGCCGGGGGACCAATCAGCCCCAGCATTTT. This gives the protein CASSYGRGTNQPQHF.

The chain recombines TRBV2 with TRBJ2-2; unclear D gene. This CDR3 spans 12 amino acids. The V gene lost 4 bases and the J gene lost 4 bases, with 4 bases spanning the gap. Germline V gives CDR1 SNHLY, CDR2 FYNNEI. As DNA, the CDR3 is TGTGCCAGCAGTGTAAGCACCGGGGAGCTGTTTTTT. Residues: CASSVSTGELFF.

This clone has a handful of counts. V is TRBV5-1 and J is TRBJ2-5, with 9 bases lining up with TRBD1. The V gene's germline CDR1 is SGHRS and CDR2 YFSETQ. CDR3 size: 12 residues. V dropped 5 bases and J dropped 5; count of bases not matched to a gene: 1. CDR3: CASRTGGETQYF. The DNA for the CDR3 is TGCGCCAGCAGGACAGGGGGGGAGACCCAGTACTTC. The complete variable domain, with remaining parts taken from reference TRBV5-1 and TRBJ2-5, reads KAGVTQTPRYLIKTRGQQVTLSCSPISGHRSVSWYQQTPGQGLQFLFEYFSETQRNKGNFPGRFSGRQFSNSRSEMNVSTLELGDSALYLCASRTGGETQYFGPGTRLLVL.

This clone appeared a few times. V gene TRBV18 combines with J gene TRBJ2-7, with 8 bases identical to TRBD1. Trimming took 5 bases from V and 4 from J; bases not matched to a gene: 7. Germline assignment: CDR1 KGHSH and CDR2 LQKENI. The CDR3 sequence is 14 residues long. CDR3 in DNA: TGTGCCAGCTCATTCGGACAGGGTACGTACGAGCAGTACTTC. It codes for CASSFGQGTYEQYF.

This chain joins TRBV6-6 and TRBJ1-5; D is unclear. The germline V gene encodes CDR1 MNHNY and CDR2 SVGAGI (reference sequence). CDR3 length: 16 residues. The V end lost 0 bases, the J end lost 4 bases, and 13 bases lay between the germline ends. In nucleotides, the CDR3 is TGTGCCAGCAGTTACTCAGGGTTTGGAAAAAATCAGCCCCAGCATTTT. Translation: CASSYSGFGKNQPQHF.

Regarding this clone: The limits of the CDR3 on the DNA are not certain, so only TCRdb's listed CDR3 is given. CDR3 protein: CSVASGTGGFSNF. The rearrangement joins TRBV29-1 to TRBJ2-7; the table's TRBD1 call for D was not verified on the DNA. Germline loops: CDR1 SQVTM, CDR2 ANQGSEA. The CDR3 region is 13 residues in length, termini included.

This chain joins TRBV7-2 and TRBJ2-4; 7 bases fit TRBD2. The CDR3 is 15 residues long. With 5 bases clipped from V and 7 bases from J, the junction kept 11 bases outside the gene matches. Germline CDR1 reads SGHTA; CDR2 reads FQGNSA. For the CDR3, the DNA is TGTGCCAGCAGCCAGAGGACTAGAGGCGGCAACATTCAGTACTTC. Protein: CASSQRTRGGNIQYF.

The V call is TRBV5-1, the J call TRBJ2-6; D not certain. The V gene lost 4 bases and the J gene lost 0 bases, with 8 bases spanning the gap. CDR1 is SGHRS and CDR2 is YFSETQ in the germline V gene. CDR3 length: 15 amino acids. The CDR3 DNA reads as TGCGCCAGCAGCCCAGGCTCCTCTGGGGCCAACGTCCTGACTTTC. Protein: CASSPGSSGANVLTF.

In its sample, this clone was seen a few times. CDR3 nucleotides: TGCGCCAGCAGCTTAATCGGCGGACACCTGAACACTGAAGCTTTCTTT. This sequence encodes CASSLIGGHLNTEAFF. The chain is built from TRBV5-1 and TRBJ1-1; a possible D gene is TRBD1 (5 bases). This CDR3 has 16 amino acids. Germline CDR1 reads SGHRS; CDR2 reads YFSETQ. Trimming shortened V by 2 bases and J by 0 bases, and 14 bases separated the two germline ends.

J is TRBJ1-5 and V is TRBV27; D remains ambiguous. The CDR3 sequence is 14 residues long. Germline V gene lookup returns CDR1 MNHEY and CDR2 SMNVEV (reference sequence). V lost 1 base to trimming and J lost 3 bases, with 7 bases between them. This CDR3 is CASSLFRSNQPQHF. In DNA, the CDR3 is TGTGCCAGCAGTTTATTTCGGTCCAATCAGCCCCAGCATTTT.

This clone has only a few counts. In the same sample, other DNA sequences code for this CDR3. The chain has TRBV18 and TRBJ2-7; D remains unclear. Germline CDR1 is KGHSH and CDR2 is LQKENI. The V gene lost 3 bases and the J gene lost 2 bases, with 5 bases spanning the gap. This CDR3 region has 12 residues. CDR3 nucleotide sequence: TGTGCCAGCTCACCTACAGCCTACGAGCAGTACTTC. It codes for CASSPTAYEQYF.

The chain is built from TRBV2 and TRBJ1-1, with a possible D match to TRBD1 (5 bases). V lost 10 bases to trimming and J lost 1 base, with 25 bases between them. This CDR3 is 17 amino acids long. Germline values: CDR1 SNHLY, CDR2 FYNNEI. The CDR3: CAISFQGFPMKNTEAFF. CDR3 bases: TGTGCCATCAGCTTTCAGGGTTTCCCAATGAAGAACACTGAAGCTTTCTTT.

The chain uses TRBV5-6 and TRBJ1-3; D call uncertain. The CDR3 is 15 residues long. The V end was cut by 2 bases, the J end by 0 bases, with 9 bases between. Germline-derived CDR1 and CDR2 are SGHDT and YYEEEE. CDR3 region: CASSFRLISGNTIYF. The CDR3 DNA sequence: TGTGCCAGCAGCTTTCGTCTGATCTCTGGAAACACCATATATTTT.

V usage is TRBV7-3 and J usage is TRBJ2-1; D might be TRBD1 (6 bases). Germline V gives CDR1 SGHTA, CDR2 FQGTGA. The V end lost 1 base, the J end lost 4 bases, and 14 bases lay between the germline ends. The CDR3 sequence is 16 residues long. The CDR3 region is CASSLRSGVEYNEQFF. The CDR3 DNA follows: TGTGCCAGCAGCTTAAGATCAGGGGTTGAGTACAATGAGCAGTTCTTC.

The genes are TRBV7-2 and TRBJ2-3; D tentatively reads TRBD1 or TRBD2 (5 bases each). The V end lost 4 bases, the J end lost 5 bases, and 16 bases lay between the germline ends. Germline CDR1 and CDR2: SGHTA and FQGNSA. This CDR3 is 15 amino acids long. The CDR3 here is CASSSPGRPKDTQYF. The CDR3 bases are TGTGCCAGCAGCTCACCGGGACGGCCCAAAGATACGCAGTATTTT.

The chain joins TRBV7-9 to TRBJ1-2, with D hard to call. Germline V gene sequence: CDR1 SEHNR, CDR2 FQNEAQ (reference sequence). The CDR3 spans 14 residues. Trimming pared 1 base from V and 5 bases from J, leaving 11 bases between. The DNA for the CDR3 is TGTGCCAGCAGCTTAGTAGAAGGTCGTTATGGCTACACCTTC. Amino acid sequence: CASSLVEGRYGYTF.

A few counts support this clone. This chain uses TRBV18 with TRBJ2-1; D gene uncertain. Germline V lookup: CDR1 KGHSH, CDR2 LQKENI. V lost 5 bases to trimming and J lost 3 bases, with 8 bases between them. The CDR3 extends over 13 amino acids. The CDR3 region is CASSSASYNEQFF. The CDR3 DNA reads TGTGCCAGCTCATCGGCTAGCTACAATGAGCAGTTCTTC.

This clone has only a few counts. V is TRBV9 and J is TRBJ2-1; no reliable D call. Germline CDR1 SGDLS, CDR2 YYNGEE. CDR3 length: 14 amino acids. V lost 0 bases, J lost 4 bases, and 8 bases lay in between. The CDR3: CASSVESSYNEQFF. CDR3 in DNA: TGTGCCAGCAGCGTAGAGTCCAGTTACAATGAGCAGTTCTTC.

The rearrangement joins TRBV5-1 to TRBJ2-4; no clear D. V was pared by 0 bases and J by 5 bases, with 3 bases between. CDR1 is SGHRS and CDR2 is YFSETQ in the germline V gene. The CDR3 sequence is 12 residues long. The CDR3 reads CASSLGQNIQYF. For the CDR3, the DNA is TGCGCCAGCAGCTTGGGACAAAACATTCAGTACTTC.

V is TRBV18 and J is TRBJ1-5; D unresolved. CDR1 and CDR2 from the germline V gene are KGHSH and LQKENI. Trimming removed 6 bases from V and 5 bases from J, with 17 bases in between. The CDR3 runs 15 residues. The CDR3 spells CASSIARSGDQPQHF. The CDR3 DNA sequence: TGTGCCAGCTCTATTGCTAGGTCTGGGGATCAGCCCCAGCATTTT.

This chain uses TRBV29-1 with TRBJ2-1; D is uncertain. Germline V gene lookup returns CDR1 SQVTM and CDR2 ANQGSEA. The CDR3 has 13 amino acids. V was pared by 5 bases and J by 12 bases, with 20 bases between. CDR3 nucleotide sequence: TGCAGCGTTCGTCCCGAGTATCCCCCAGGGCAGTTCTTC. Translated, it gives CSVRPEYPPGQFF.

This clone has more than one count but fewer than ten. The V gene is TRBV5-4, the J gene TRBJ2-7; 7 nucleotides agree with TRBD2. Germline V gene lookup returns CDR1 SGHNT and CDR2 YYREEE (reference sequence). The V segment lost 4 bases and the J segment 1 base; nucleotides outside the gene matches: 8. CDR3 size: 15 residues. CDR3 DNA: TGTGCCAGCAGCCCCAGGGAGGGGATATCCTACGAGCAGTACTTC. This encodes CASSPREGISYEQYF.

The V gene is TRBV28, the J gene TRBJ2-7, with D unresolved. Germline assignment: CDR1 MDHEN and CDR2 SYDVKM. Trimming removed 8 bases at V and 1 base at J, with 9 bases between. The CDR3 loop spans 12 amino acids. CDR3 amino acids: CASGFGSYEQYF. CDR3 bases: TGTGCCAGCGGGTTTGGATCCTACGAGCAGTACTTC. Drawing the rest from reference TRBV28 and TRBJ2-7, the complete variable domain is DVKVTQSSRYLVKRTGEKVFLECVQDMDHENMFWYRQDPGLGLRLIYFSYDVKMKEKGDIPEGYSVSREKKERFSLILESASTNQTSMYLCASGFGSYEQYFGPGTRLTVT.

The chain is built from TRBV7-9 and TRBJ1-4; D is possibly TRBD1 (6 bases). Germline assignment: CDR1 SEHNR and CDR2 FQNEAQ (reference sequence). This CDR3 spans 12 amino acids. Trimming took off 11 bases at V and 4 bases at J, with 11 bases between the two ends. The CDR3 region is CAAGQFNEKLFF. CDR3 DNA: TGTGCCGCTGGACAGTTTAATGAAAAACTGTTTTTT.

This clone has only a few counts. The identical CDR3 is also encoded by other nucleotide sequences in the sample. The V call is TRBV20-1, the J call TRBJ1-2, with 7 nucleotides matching TRBD1. This CDR3 has 10 residues. With 3 bases clipped from V and 8 bases from J, the junction kept 0 bases outside the gene matches. Germline CDR1 is DFQATT and CDR2 is SNEGSKA (reference sequence). DNA for the CDR3: TGCAGTGCTAGCAGGGGGGGCTACACCTTC. This gives the protein CSASRGGYTF.

The rearrangement links TRBV9 to TRBJ2-7; TRBD1 is a possible D gene (6 bases). The CDR3 consists of 14 residues. CDR1 SGDLS and CDR2 YYNGEE come from the germline V gene. The V gene lost 0 bases and the J gene lost 7 bases, with 14 bases spanning the gap. The CDR3 coding sequence is TGTGCCAGCAGCGTAGAGGGACACCCCCAGGAGCAGTACTTC. Translating it yields CASSVEGHPQEQYF.

This chain links TRBV6-5 with TRBJ2-3; TRBD1 is a possible D gene (5 bases). CDR1 is MNHEY, CDR2 SVGAGI, per germline. Trimming shortened V by 4 bases and J by 1 base, and 9 bases separated the two germline ends. The CDR3 is 14 residues long. CDR3 sequence reads: CASSWQGGTDTQYF. DNA of the CDR3: TGTGCCAGCAGTTGGCAGGGTGGCACAGATACGCAGTATTTT.

V is TRBV9 and J is TRBJ2-7; 7 bases map to TRBD1. Germline assignment: CDR1 SGDLS and CDR2 YYNGEE. The CDR3 has 14 amino acids. Trimming took 2 bases from V and 2 from J; bases not matched to a gene: 4. The CDR3 loop reads CASSVRDSTYEQYF. The CDR3 region has the DNA TGTGCCAGCAGCGTCCGGGACAGTACCTACGAGCAGTACTTC. Filled out from reference TRBV9 and TRBJ2-7, the complete variable domain reads DSGVTQTPKHLITATGQRVTLRCSPRSGDLSVYWYQQSLDQGLQFLIQYYNGEERAKGNILERFSAQQFPDLHSELNLSSLELGDSALYFCASSVRDSTYEQYFGPGTRLTVT.

The chain uses TRBV9 and TRBJ2-1; D is uncertain. CDR1 is SGDLS, CDR2 YYNGEE, per germline. The CDR3 contains 12 residues. V lost 4 bases to trimming and J lost 4 bases, with 6 bases between them. The CDR3 DNA follows: TGTGCCAGCAGCTTCAATTACAATGAGCAGTTCTTC. Encoded protein: CASSFNYNEQFF.

J is TRBJ2-3 and V is TRBV6-1; tentatively, D is TRBD1 or TRBD2 (5 bases each). The ends were cut back, 10 bases at V and 1 base at J, with 15 bases in the middle. Germline CDR1 is MNHNS and CDR2 is SASEGT. The CDR3 runs to 14 residues. CDR3 DNA sequence: TGTGCCACGGGGACCGCGAGGGGCACAGATACGCAGTATTTT. It specifies CATGTARGTDTQYF.

The genes are TRBV30 and TRBJ1-3; D call uncertain. CDR1 GTSNPN and CDR2 SVGIG come from the germline V gene (reference sequence). CDR3 size: 18 residues. Between the trimmed V and J ends, which lost 0 bases and 0 bases, there was a span of 18 bases. CDR3 protein: CAWSVPLTSGPSGNTIYF. The CDR3 nucleotides read TGTGCCTGGAGTGTCCCCTTAACGTCGGGCCCCTCTGGAAACACCATATATTTT.

As for this clone: The sample has other DNA sequences that encode this CDR3 too. The V and J genes are TRBV14 and TRBJ1-1; TRBD1 is a possible D gene (6 bases). V lost 4 bases to trimming and J lost 10 bases, with 13 bases between them. Germline values: CDR1 SGHDN, CDR2 FVKESK. This CDR3 has 12 residues. In nucleotides, the CDR3 is TGTGCCAGCAGCCTTAATCAGGGGTCAGCTTTCTTT. Translation: CASSLNQGSAFF.